This T cell receptor beta chain was identified during a study of T cells in Graves' hyperthyroidism and ophthalmopathy. Trimming removed 0 bases at V and 0 bases at J, with 11 bases between. Germline loops: CDR1 MNHNS, CDR2 SASEGT. The CDR3 has 16 amino acids. Amplified regions were TCR beta CDR3 sequences from RNA transcripts. HTBI primers were used for first-round RT-PCR of the TCR CDR3. TCRdb processed the multiplex PCR reads anew with MiXCR; each CDR3 protein has one entry. The sample comprises approximately 870,000 distinct CDR3 sequences, around 38% of which are singletons, and approximately 8.7% rests with the top ten.

V usage is TRBV6-1 and J usage is TRBJ1-1, with D unclear. The receptor comes from a man aged 18 to 30 with Graves' hyperthyroidism. Sample: blood. CDR3 region: CASSEAGRLLNTEAFF. The DNA for the CDR3 is TGTGCCAGCAGTGAAGCCGGGAGACTCCTGAACACTGAAGCTTTCTTT.